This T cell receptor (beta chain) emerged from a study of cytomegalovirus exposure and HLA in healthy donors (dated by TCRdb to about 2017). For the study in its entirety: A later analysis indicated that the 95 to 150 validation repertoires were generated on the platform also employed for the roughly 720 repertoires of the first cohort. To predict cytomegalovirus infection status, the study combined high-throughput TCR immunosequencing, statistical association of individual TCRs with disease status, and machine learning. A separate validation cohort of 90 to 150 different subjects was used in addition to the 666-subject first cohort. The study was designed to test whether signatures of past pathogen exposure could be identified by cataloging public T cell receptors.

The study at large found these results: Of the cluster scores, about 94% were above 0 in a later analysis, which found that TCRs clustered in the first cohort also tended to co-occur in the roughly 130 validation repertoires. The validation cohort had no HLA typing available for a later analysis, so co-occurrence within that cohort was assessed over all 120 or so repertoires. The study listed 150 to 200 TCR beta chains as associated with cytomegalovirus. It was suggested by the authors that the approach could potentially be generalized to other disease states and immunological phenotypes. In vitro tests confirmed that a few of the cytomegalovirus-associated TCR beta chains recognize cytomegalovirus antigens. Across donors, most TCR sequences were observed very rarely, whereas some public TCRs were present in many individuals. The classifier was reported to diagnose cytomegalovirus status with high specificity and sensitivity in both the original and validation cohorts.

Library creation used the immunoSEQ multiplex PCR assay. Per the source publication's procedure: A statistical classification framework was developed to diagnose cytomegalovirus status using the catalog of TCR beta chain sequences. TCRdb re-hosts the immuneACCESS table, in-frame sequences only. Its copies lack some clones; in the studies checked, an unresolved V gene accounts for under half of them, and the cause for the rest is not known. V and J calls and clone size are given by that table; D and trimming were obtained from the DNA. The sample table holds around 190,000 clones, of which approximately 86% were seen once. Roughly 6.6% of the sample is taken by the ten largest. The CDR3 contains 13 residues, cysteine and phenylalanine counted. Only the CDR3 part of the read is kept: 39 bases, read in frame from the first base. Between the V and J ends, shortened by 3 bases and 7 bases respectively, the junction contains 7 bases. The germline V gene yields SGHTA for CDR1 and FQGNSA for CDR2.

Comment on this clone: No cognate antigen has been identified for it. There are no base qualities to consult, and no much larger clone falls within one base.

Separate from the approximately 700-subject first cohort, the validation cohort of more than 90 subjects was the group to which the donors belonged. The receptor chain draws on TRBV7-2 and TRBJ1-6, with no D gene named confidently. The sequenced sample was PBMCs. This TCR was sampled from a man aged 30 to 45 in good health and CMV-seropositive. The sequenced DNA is TGTGCCAGCAGCTTCGAGAACAATTCACCCCTCCACTTT. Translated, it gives CASSFENNSPLHF.